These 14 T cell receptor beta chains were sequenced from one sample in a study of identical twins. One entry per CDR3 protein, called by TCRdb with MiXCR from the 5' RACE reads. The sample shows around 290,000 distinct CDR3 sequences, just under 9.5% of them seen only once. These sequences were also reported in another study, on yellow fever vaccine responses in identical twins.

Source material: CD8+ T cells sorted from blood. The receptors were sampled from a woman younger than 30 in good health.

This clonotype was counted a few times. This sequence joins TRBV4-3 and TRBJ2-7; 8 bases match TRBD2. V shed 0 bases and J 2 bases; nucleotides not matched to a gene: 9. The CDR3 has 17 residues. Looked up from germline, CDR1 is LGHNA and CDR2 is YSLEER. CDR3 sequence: CASSQELADIFPYEQYF. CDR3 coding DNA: TGCGCCAGCAGCCAAGAACTAGCGGACATATTCCCCTACGAGCAGTACTTC.

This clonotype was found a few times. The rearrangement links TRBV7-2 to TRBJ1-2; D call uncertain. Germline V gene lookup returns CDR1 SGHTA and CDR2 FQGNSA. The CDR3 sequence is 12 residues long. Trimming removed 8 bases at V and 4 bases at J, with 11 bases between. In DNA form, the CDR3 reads TGTGCCAGCTTGAAACAGACCTATGGCTACACCTTC. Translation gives CASLKQTYGYTF.

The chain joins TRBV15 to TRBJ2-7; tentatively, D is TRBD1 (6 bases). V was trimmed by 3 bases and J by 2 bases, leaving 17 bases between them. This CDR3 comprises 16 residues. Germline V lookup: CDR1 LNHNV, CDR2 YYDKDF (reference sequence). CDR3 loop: CATSSLRGQGTYEQYF. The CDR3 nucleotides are TGTGCCACCAGCAGTTTAAGGGGTCAGGGGACCTACGAGCAGTACTTC.

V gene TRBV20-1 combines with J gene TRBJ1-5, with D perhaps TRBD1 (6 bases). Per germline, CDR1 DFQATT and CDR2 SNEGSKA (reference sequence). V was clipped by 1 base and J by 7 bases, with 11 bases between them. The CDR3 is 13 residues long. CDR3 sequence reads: CSARGRGSQPQHF. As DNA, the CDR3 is TGCAGTGCTAGAGGCAGGGGTAGCCAGCCCCAGCATTTT.

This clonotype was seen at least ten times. CDR3 nucleotide sequence: TGTGCCAGCAGTTTTATTAGCGGCCCGACCCAGTACTTC. Translated: CASSFISGPTQYF. The chain joins TRBV28 to TRBJ2-5, with D possibly TRBD2 on 6 matching bases. Trimming cost V 3 bases and J 7 bases, with 12 bases left between them. The CDR3 extends over 13 amino acids. Germline loops: CDR1 MDHEN, CDR2 SYDVKM.

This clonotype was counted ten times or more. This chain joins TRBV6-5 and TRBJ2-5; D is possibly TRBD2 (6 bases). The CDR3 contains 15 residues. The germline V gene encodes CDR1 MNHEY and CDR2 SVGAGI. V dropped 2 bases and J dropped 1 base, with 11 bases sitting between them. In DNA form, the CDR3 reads TGTGCCAGCAGTTACGTTCAGGGACTCCAAGAGACCCAGTACTTC. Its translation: CASSYVQGLQETQYF.

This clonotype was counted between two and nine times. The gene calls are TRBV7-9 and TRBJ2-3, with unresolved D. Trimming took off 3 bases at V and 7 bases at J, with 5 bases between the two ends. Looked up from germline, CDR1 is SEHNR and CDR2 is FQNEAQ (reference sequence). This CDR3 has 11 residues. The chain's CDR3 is CASSFDNTQYF. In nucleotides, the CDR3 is TGTGCCAGCAGCTTCGACAATACGCAGTATTTT.

The CDR3 DNA sequence: TGCAGCGACGAGGTCGGACAGGGGGCCCGAACACCCTACGAGCAGTACTTC. It specifies CSDEVGQGARTPYEQYF. The V call is TRBV29-1, the J call TRBJ2-7; 11 bases fit TRBD1. The germline gives CDR1 SQVTM, CDR2 ANQGSEA. V shed 7 bases, J shed 2 bases, and the junction held 16 bases outside the gene matches. CDR3 length: 17 amino acids.

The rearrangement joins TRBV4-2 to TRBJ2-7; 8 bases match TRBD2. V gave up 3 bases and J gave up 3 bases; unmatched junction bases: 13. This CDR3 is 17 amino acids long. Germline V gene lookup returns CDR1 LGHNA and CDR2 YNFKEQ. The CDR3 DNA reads TGTGCCAGCAGCCAGAATTCCATAGCGGGACCATACTACGAGCAGTACTTC. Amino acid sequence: CASSQNSIAGPYYEQYF.

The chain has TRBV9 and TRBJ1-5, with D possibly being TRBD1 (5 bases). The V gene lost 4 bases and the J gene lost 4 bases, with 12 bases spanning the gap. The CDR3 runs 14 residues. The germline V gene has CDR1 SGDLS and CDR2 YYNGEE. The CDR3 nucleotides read TGTGCCAGCAGCCCAGGGTCTCAAAATCAGCCCCAGCATTTT. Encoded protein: CASSPGSQNQPQHF.

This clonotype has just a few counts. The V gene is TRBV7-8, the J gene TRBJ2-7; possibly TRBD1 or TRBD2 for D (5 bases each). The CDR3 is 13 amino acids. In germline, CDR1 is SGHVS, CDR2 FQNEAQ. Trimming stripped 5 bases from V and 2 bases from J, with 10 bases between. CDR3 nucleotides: TGTGCCAGCAGCGCCCGGGACGCCTACGAGCAGTACTTC. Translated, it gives CASSARDAYEQYF.

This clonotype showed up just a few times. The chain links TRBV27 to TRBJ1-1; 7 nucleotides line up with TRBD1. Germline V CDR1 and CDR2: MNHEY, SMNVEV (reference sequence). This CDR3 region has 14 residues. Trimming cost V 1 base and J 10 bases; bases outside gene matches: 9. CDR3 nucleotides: TGTGCCAGCAGTTTATACCCCCAGTCAGGGGGAGCTTTCTTT. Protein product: CASSLYPQSGGAFF.

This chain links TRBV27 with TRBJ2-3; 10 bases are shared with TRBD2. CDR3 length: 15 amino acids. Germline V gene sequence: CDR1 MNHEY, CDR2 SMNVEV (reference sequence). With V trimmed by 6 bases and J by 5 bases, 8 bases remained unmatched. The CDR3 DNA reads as TGTGCCAGCAGCGACGGACTAGCGGTTATAGATACGCAGTATTTT. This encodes CASSDGLAVIDTQYF.

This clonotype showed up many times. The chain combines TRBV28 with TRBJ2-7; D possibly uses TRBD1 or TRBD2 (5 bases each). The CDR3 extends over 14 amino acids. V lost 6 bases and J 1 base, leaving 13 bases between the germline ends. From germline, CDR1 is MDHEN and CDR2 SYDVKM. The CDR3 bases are TGTGCCAGCAGAGGGACGGCCCGTTCCTACGAGCAGTACTTC. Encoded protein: CASRGTARSYEQYF.